The sequence of this TCR beta chain was determined in a study of monozygotic twins with inflammatory bowel disease. CDR3 length: 14 amino acids. CDR1 SNHLY and CDR2 FYNNEI come from the germline V gene. Study findings and constraints: Especially with disease activity, IBD patients had fewer clonotypes in common with others than healthy twins did. Perhaps reflecting limited power, concordant and discordant twins did not differ in repertoire similarity. Added variability in patient repertoires may stem from differing immunosuppressive treatments.

Points on this clonotype: The antigen is unknown.

Starting material for each TCR library was around 3.5 ug of total RNA. One entry per CDR3 protein, without DNA, is what TCRdb gives after re-calling the 5' RACE reads. The sample holds 350,000 to 550,000 distinct CDR3 sequences. The sample comprised blood. The clonotype originates from a human donor with ulcerative colitis or Crohn's disease, or a healthy co-twin of an affected twin (not recorded which). The chain links TRBV2 to TRBJ1-2; TCRdb selects TRBD1, and the lack of DNA leaves this call unchecked. The CDR3 sequence: CASQDGDSDYGYTF.